The next 16 T cell receptor beta chains were all read from a single sample in a study of T cell responses to AZD1222 COVID-19 vaccine (dated by TCRdb to the early 2020s). Library prep was done by the immunoSEQ multiplex PCR assay. In TCRdb, the immuneACCESS table is reduced to in-frame sequences with V and J assigned. These tables do not hold every clone; where another copy was compared, an unresolved V gene accounts for under half, and the others remain unexplained. This sample comprises 150,000 or so clones, just over 90% of them detected only once. The ten largest clones take up about 1.9% of the sample. The time point label, read with the paper, signifies: baseline before first vaccination. The input for sequencing was peripheral blood, taken on day 0 of AZD1222 vaccination. The receptors originated from an adult in good health.

The rearrangement links TRBV5-1 to TRBJ1-1; D is ambiguous. V was pared by 4 bases and J by 5 bases, with 15 bases between. CDR3 length: 14 amino acids. Germline CDR1 is SGHRS and CDR2 is YFSETQ. The CDR3 loop reads CASSIGRAETEAFF. The CDR3 nucleotides read TGCGCCAGCAGCATTGGTAGGGCTGAGACTGAAGCTTTCTTT.

The chain uses TRBV25-1 and TRBJ2-3; D not resolved. The germline V gene has CDR1 MGHDK and CDR2 SYGVNS. The V end was cut by 5 bases, the J end by 4 bases, with 10 bases between. CDR3 length: 13 amino acids. The CDR3 region is CASSHPNADTQYF. In nucleotides, the CDR3 is TGTGCCAGCAGTCATCCGAATGCAGATACGCAGTATTTT.

The J gene is TRBJ1-1, the V gene TRBV19; possibly TRBD1 for D (6 bases). The germline V gene encodes CDR1 LNHDA and CDR2 SQIVND (reference sequence). This CDR3 spans 15 amino acids. Trimming took 5 bases from V and 5 from J, leaving 18 bases between them. CDR3 loop: CASSYIQGIRTEAFF. CDR3 DNA sequence: TGTGCCAGTAGTTACATACAGGGAATTAGAACTGAAGCTTTCTTT.

This chain joins TRBV5-4 and TRBJ2-3; D might be TRBD2 (6 bases). V lost 5 bases and J 6 bases, leaving 19 bases between the germline ends. The germline gives CDR1 SGHNT, CDR2 YYREEE (reference sequence). This CDR3 has 15 amino acids. The CDR3 is CASSSRDSLGDTQYF. Here the CDR3 DNA reads TGTGCCAGCAGTTCCCGGGACTCCCTGGGGGATACGCAGTATTTT.

This clone occurred a few times. J is TRBJ1-5 and V is TRBV19; D gene uncertain. Germline assignment: CDR1 LNHDA and CDR2 SQIVND (reference sequence). The germline V and J ends were trimmed by 5 bases and 5 bases, with 19 bases remaining between them. The CDR3 is 16 residues long. This CDR3 reads CASSPRVRWLDQPQHF. The CDR3 nucleotides read TGTGCCAGTAGTCCTCGGGTTCGGTGGCTGGATCAGCCCCAGCATTTT. Combining the CDR3 with reference TRBV19 and TRBJ1-5 gives the whole variable domain DGGITQSPKYLFRKEGQNVTLSCEQNLNHDAMYWYRQDPGQGLRLIYYSQIVNDFQKGDIAEGYSVSREKKESFPLTVTSAQKNPTAFYLCASSPRVRWLDQPQHFGDGTRLSIL.

This chain links TRBV18 with TRBJ1-1, with D possibly being TRBD1 (6 bases). V lost 3 bases, J lost 7 bases, and 12 bases lay in between. Germline V gene data show CDR1 as KGHSH and CDR2 as LQKENI. The CDR3 sequence is 13 residues long. The CDR3 loop is CASSPLLDSEAFF. In DNA form, the CDR3 reads TGTGCCAGCTCACCCTTGCTGGACAGTGAAGCTTTCTTT.

The chain recombines TRBV3-1 (or the pseudogene TRBV3-2) with TRBJ2-3; D remains unclear. The CDR3 runs 14 residues. Germline assignment: CDR1 LGHDT and CDR2 YNNKEL (reference sequence). V lost 1 base to trimming and J lost 8 bases, with 13 bases between them. The CDR3 region is CASSQVGSQGTQYF. In DNA form, the CDR3 reads TGTGCCAGCAGCCAAGTGGGGTCCCAAGGTACGCAGTATTTT.

The chain employs TRBV19 and TRBJ1-4; 8 bases align to TRBD1. Germline CDR1 and CDR2: LNHDA and SQIVND (reference sequence). The CDR3 length is 12 residues. Trimming removed 11 bases from V and 7 bases from J; junction bases left unmatched: 6. CDR3 DNA sequence: TGTGCCTCCAGGGGGCAAGGTGAAAAACTGTTTTTT. Its protein product is CASRGQGEKLFF.

V usage is TRBV5-1 and J usage is TRBJ2-7; D might be TRBD1 or TRBD2, each matching 6 bases. Deletions cut 3 bases from V and 2 bases from J, with 12 bases between. The CDR3 length is 14 residues. Germline V gene data show CDR1 as SGHRS and CDR2 as YFSETQ. The CDR3 reads CASSSPEGAYEQYF. In DNA form, the CDR3 reads TGCGCCAGCAGCTCCCCGGAGGGGGCCTACGAGCAGTACTTC.

The rearrangement joins TRBV2 to TRBJ1-2, with 7 bases aligning to TRBD1. This CDR3 is built from 11 residues. V trimming: 10 bases; J trimming: 9 bases; junction bases outside the gene matches: 8. The germline V gene encodes CDR1 SNHLY and CDR2 FYNNEI. CDR3 nucleotides: TGTGCCACCCTCAGGGGGTTAAGCTACACCTTC. It specifies CATLRGLSYTF.

V is TRBV7-9 and J is TRBJ2-7, with D tentatively TRBD2 (6 bases). Germline V gene sequence: CDR1 SEHNR, CDR2 FQNEAQ (reference sequence). This CDR3 is built from 16 residues. V was pared by 3 bases and J by 2 bases, with 17 bases between. CDR3 region: CASSFPVGLLTYEQYF. CDR3 DNA sequence: TGTGCCAGCAGCTTCCCGGTGGGACTTTTGACCTACGAGCAGTACTTC.

This clone was counted a single time. The chain couples TRBV18 to TRBJ1-5; 9 bases agree with TRBD1. Germline V lookup: CDR1 KGHSH, CDR2 LQKENI. V was pared by 3 bases and J by 0 bases, with 3 bases of the junction left unmatched. There are 16 residues in the CDR3. CDR3 sequence reads: CASSPNRGPSNQPQHF. The CDR3 nucleotides are TGTGCCAGCTCACCTAACAGGGGGCCTAGCAATCAGCCCCAGCATTTT.

The chain carries TRBV20-1 and TRBJ2-1, with 8 bases lining up with TRBD2. This CDR3 comprises 18 residues. Looked up from germline, CDR1 is DFQATT and CDR2 is SNEGSKA (reference sequence). The V gene end was trimmed by 3 bases and the J gene end by 0 bases; junction bases not matched to a gene: 13. This chain's CDR3 is CSASIFGRAYSSYNEQFF. Written as DNA, the CDR3 is TGCAGTGCTAGTATCTTCGGGAGGGCCTATTCCTCCTACAATGAGCAGTTCTTC.

This chain uses TRBV30 with TRBJ1-1; D ambiguous. The V gene's germline CDR1 is GTSNPN and CDR2 SVGIG (reference sequence). CDR3 length equals 13 residues. Deletions cut 4 bases from V and 1 base from J, with 10 bases between. CDR3: CAWIRTENTEAFF. DNA for the CDR3: TGTGCCTGGATAAGGACGGAGAACACTGAAGCTTTCTTT.

The J gene is TRBJ2-7, the V gene TRBV18; TRBD1 aligns across 7 bases. V shed 2 bases and J 2 bases; nucleotides not matched to a gene: 6. CDR1 KGHSH and CDR2 LQKENI come from the germline V gene. This CDR3 is 15 amino acids long. The CDR3 coding sequence is TGTGCCAGCTCACCAACGACAGGGCACACCTACGAGCAGTACTTC. This codes for CASSPTTGHTYEQYF.

The rearrangement links TRBV18 to TRBJ2-2; 9 bases are a match to TRBD1. Germline CDR1 KGHSH, CDR2 LQKENI. This CDR3 contains 19 residues. The ends lost 8 bases at V and 5 bases at J; junction bases unmatched: 21. CDR3 loop: CASTHKGQGFSSGTGELFF. The CDR3 DNA is TGTGCCAGCACCCACAAGGGACAGGGTTTTTCCTCTGGAACCGGGGAGCTGTTTTTT.